These 21 T cell receptor beta chains share one sample of origin, sequenced in a study of immune evolution from preneoplasia to lung adenocarcinoma. TCRdb keeps only in-frame clones here, not all; method: immunoSEQ multiplex PCR. Here the sample spans approximately 11,000 clones, about four fifths being singletons. Sequencing was performed on FFPE minimally invasive lung adenocarcinoma tissue. These receptors originate from a person aged 70 to 79 with lung adenocarcinoma.

The rearrangement joins TRBV5-6 to TRBJ2-1; D possibly corresponds to TRBD2 (5 bases). This CDR3 spans 15 amino acids. Trimming took off 0 bases at V and 3 bases at J, with 10 bases between the two ends. From germline, CDR1 is SGHDT and CDR2 YYEEEE. Here the CDR3 DNA reads TGTGCCAGCAGCTTGGGAGGGAATGACTACAATGAGCAGTTCTTC. As protein: CASSLGGNDYNEQFF.

The chain recombines TRBV9 with TRBJ2-2, with 10 bases matching TRBD2. Looked up from germline, CDR1 is SGDLS and CDR2 is YYNGEE. CDR3 length: 16 residues. V dropped 0 bases and J dropped 3; count of bases not matched to a gene: 2. The CDR3 here is CASSVGLAGDTGELFF. The CDR3 coding sequence is TGTGCCAGCAGCGTAGGACTAGCGGGCGACACCGGGGAGCTGTTTTTT.

J is TRBJ2-3 and V is TRBV5-1; D uncertain. Between the trimmed V and J ends, which lost 0 bases and 0 bases, there was a span of 11 bases. The CDR3 is made up of 16 amino acids. The germline V gene has CDR1 SGHRS and CDR2 YFSETQ. The CDR3 DNA reads TGCGCCAGCAGCTTGGCGGGTGCATACAGCACAGATACGCAGTATTTT. This encodes CASSLAGAYSTDTQYF. Using reference TRBV5-1 and TRBJ2-3 for the parts outside the CDR3, the full variable domain is KAGVTQTPRYLIKTRGQQVTLSCSPISGHRSVSWYQQTPGQGLQFLFEYFSETQRNKGNFPGRFSGRQFSNSRSEMNVSTLELGDSALYLCASSLAGAYSTDTQYFGPGTRLTVL.

V is TRBV28 and J is TRBJ1-1, with D unclear. The germline CDR1 and CDR2 sequences are MDHEN and SYDVKM. The CDR3 spans 12 residues. V gave up 5 bases and J gave up 4 bases, with 8 bases separating them. The CDR3 nucleotides are TGTGCCAGCAGTGAGGGTCCCACTGAAGCTTTCTTT. Amino acid sequence: CASSEGPTEAFF.

This sequence joins TRBV7-3 and TRBJ2-1; 7 bases line up with TRBD1. J lost 6 bases, V lost 2 bases, and 7 bases had no gene match. Germline CDR1 SGHTA, CDR2 FQGTGA. The CDR3 consists of 15 residues. The CDR3 DNA reads TGTGCCAGCAGCTTAGGGTGGCAGGGGGTCAATGAGCAGTTCTTC. It is translated as CASSLGWQGVNEQFF.

This clone has a handful of counts. The chain links TRBV7-6 to TRBJ1-3, with unresolved D. Deletions cut 3 bases from V and 0 bases from J, with 9 bases between. Germline CDR1 and CDR2: SGHVS and FNYEAQ. This CDR3 is built from 15 residues. CDR3 in DNA: TGTGCCAGCAGCTTGGGTGACAACTCTGGAAACACCATATATTTT. Translation gives CASSLGDNSGNTIYF.

The V call is TRBV28, the J call TRBJ2-1; 7 bases map to TRBD2. CDR3 length equals 15 residues. Germline-derived CDR1 and CDR2 are MDHEN and SYDVKM. Germline trimming cut 5 bases from V and 0 bases from J; bases unmatched to any gene: 4. The chain's CDR3 is CASSTWDYSYNEQFF. The CDR3 DNA follows: TGTGCCAGCAGTACCTGGGACTACTCCTACAATGAGCAGTTCTTC.

The J gene is TRBJ2-1, the V gene TRBV6-5, with a weak D call TRBD1 (6 bases). This CDR3 region has 13 residues. Germline CDR1 is MNHEY and CDR2 is SVGAGI. V lost 0 bases, J lost 9 bases, and 9 bases lay in between. For the CDR3, the DNA is TGTGCCAGCAGTTACTCCTCAGGGGCTGAGCAGTTCTTC. Its protein product is CASSYSSGAEQFF.

Only a few counts were recorded for this clone. DNA of the CDR3: TGTGCCAGCAGTCCCGGGACGGATAATTCACCCCTCCACTTT. This translates into CASSPGTDNSPLHF. This chain uses TRBV7-6 with TRBJ1-6; a weak D match, TRBD1 (5 bases). Trimming removed 6 bases from V and 5 bases from J, with 11 bases in between. Germline loops: CDR1 SGHVS, CDR2 FNYEAQ. The CDR3 is made up of 14 amino acids. Using reference TRBV7-6 and TRBJ1-6 for the parts outside the CDR3, the full variable domain is GAGVSQSPRYKVTKRGQDVALRCDPISGHVSLYWYRQALGQGPEFLTYFNYEAQQDKSGLPNDRFSAERPEGSISTLTIQRTEQRDSAMYRCASSPGTDNSPLHFGNGTRLTVT.

V is TRBV4-1 and J is TRBJ1-1, with D possibly TRBD1 on 5 matching bases. The CDR3 sequence is 13 residues long. Per germline, CDR1 MGHRA and CDR2 YSYEKL. V lost 0 bases, J lost 11 bases, and 13 bases lay in between. The CDR3 protein is CASSQDQGLVAFF. Here the CDR3 DNA reads TGCGCCAGCAGCCAAGATCAGGGCTTGGTCGCTTTCTTT.

The chain employs TRBV2 and TRBJ1-1; 7 positions match TRBD1. The CDR3 runs to 15 residues. The ends lost 6 bases at V and 3 bases at J; junction bases unmatched: 10. Germline assignment: CDR1 SNHLY and CDR2 FYNNEI. The CDR3 sequence is CASSLSQGVHTEAFF. The CDR3 DNA follows: TGTGCCAGCAGCCTCAGCCAGGGGGTGCACACTGAAGCTTTCTTT.

The V call is TRBV6-1, the J call TRBJ1-4; D gene ambiguous. Trimming shortened V by 6 bases and J by 10 bases, and 12 bases separated the two germline ends. The CDR3 runs 12 residues. Germline CDR1 reads MNHNS; CDR2 reads SASEGT. In nucleotides, the CDR3 is TGTGCCAGCAGCACTCATTTTGCAAAACTGTTTTTT. Amino acids: CASSTHFAKLFF.

This clone came up once. V usage is TRBV6-6 and J usage is TRBJ1-5; D gene ambiguous. The CDR3 extends over 13 amino acids. The V and J ends lost 2 bases and 5 bases respectively, with 7 bases between them. Germline V gene lookup returns CDR1 MNHNY and CDR2 SVGAGI (reference sequence). The CDR3 loop reads CASSYQKDQPQHF. The CDR3 DNA follows: TGTGCCAGCAGTTACCAAAAGGATCAGCCCCAGCATTTT.

The genes are TRBV30 and TRBJ2-6; no reliable D call. Germline V lookup: CDR1 GTSNPN, CDR2 SVGIG (reference sequence). The V end was cut by 1 base, the J end by 4 bases, with 5 bases between. The CDR3 contains 13 residues. The CDR3 DNA follows: TGTGCCTGGAGTGAACTAGGGGCCAACGTCCTGACTTTC. Encoded protein: CAWSELGANVLTF.

V and J are TRBV18 and TRBJ2-1; 10 bases are a match to TRBD2. V gave up 4 bases and J gave up 4 bases; unmatched junction bases: 4. The germline V gene encodes CDR1 KGHSH and CDR2 LQKENI. CDR3 length: 15 residues. The CDR3 sequence is CASSLQRGGYNEQFF. DNA for the CDR3: TGTGCCAGCTCACTTCAGCGGGGGGGTTACAATGAGCAGTTCTTC.

This clone came up once. The chain links TRBV14 to TRBJ2-5; TRBD1 matches at 11 bases. The CDR3 has 15 amino acids. J lost 4 bases, V lost 4 bases, and 5 bases had no gene match. The germline V gene has CDR1 SGHDN and CDR2 FVKESK. CDR3 in amino acids: CASSLRTGGAETQYF. CDR3 DNA sequence: TGTGCCAGCAGCCTGAGGACAGGGGGCGCAGAGACCCAGTACTTC. Filled out from reference TRBV14 and TRBJ2-5, the complete variable domain reads EAGVTQFPSHSVIEKGQTVTLRCDPISGHDNLYWYRRVMGKEIKFLLHFVKESKQDESGMPNNRFLAERTGGTYSTLKVQPAELEDSGVYFCASSLRTGGAETQYFGPGTRLLVL.

This clone showed up just a few times. CDR3 bases: TGTGCCAGCAGACCAAGGGTCGACGGGGGCTACGAGCAGTACTTC. Translated, it gives CASRPRVDGGYEQYF. The chain recombines TRBV6-6 with TRBJ2-7; weak D call: TRBD2 (6 bases). This CDR3 has 15 residues. V lost 6 bases to trimming and J lost 3 bases, with 18 bases between them. Germline V gene lookup returns CDR1 MNHNY and CDR2 SVGAGI (reference sequence).

The chain employs TRBV7-8 and TRBJ1-2, with D possibly TRBD1 on 5 matching bases. Trimming shortened V by 0 bases and J by 8 bases, and 22 bases separated the two germline ends. The germline V gene has CDR1 SGHVS and CDR2 FQNEAQ. This CDR3 has 17 amino acids. CDR3 region: CASSLAGRGVVQGGYTF. The DNA for the CDR3 is TGTGCCAGCAGCTTAGCGGGGAGGGGTGTGGTCCAAGGGGGCTACACCTTC. Full variable domain (rest looked up from reference TRBV7-8 and TRBJ1-2): GAGVSQSPRYKVAKRGQDVALRCDPISGHVSLFWYQQALGQGPEFLTYFQNEAQLDKSGLPSDRFFAERPEGSVSTLKIQRTQQEDSAVYLCASSLAGRGVVQGGYTFGSGTRLTVV.

This clone was detected only once. The chain combines TRBV4-1 with TRBJ2-5; 11 bases map to TRBD2. This CDR3 spans 16 amino acids. V lost 0 bases, J lost 5 bases, and 5 bases stayed unmatched. Germline lookup yields CDR1 MGHRA and CDR2 YSYEKL. The CDR3 protein is CASSQERLAGGETQYF. The CDR3 DNA reads as TGCGCCAGCAGCCAAGAAAGGCTAGCGGGGGGCGAGACCCAGTACTTC.

V and J are TRBV2 and TRBJ1-1; 7 nucleotides line up with TRBD1. From germline, CDR1 is SNHLY and CDR2 FYNNEI. The CDR3 is 13 residues long. V lost 8 bases to trimming and J lost 5 bases; unmatched junction nucleotides: 8. Written as DNA, the CDR3 is TGTGCCAGCTCCCAACAGGGGTGGACTGAAGCTTTCTTT. As protein: CASSQQGWTEAFF.

The chain is built from TRBV7-9 and TRBJ1-2; D gene unclear. CDR1 is SEHNR and CDR2 is FQNEAQ in the germline V gene (reference sequence). This CDR3 has 12 residues. The ends were cut back, 5 bases at V and 5 bases at J, with 9 bases in the middle. The CDR3 DNA is TGTGCCAGCAGCCTGGACGTTTATGGCTACACCTTC. Its protein is CASSLDVYGYTF. Variable domain in full (rest from reference TRBV7-9 and TRBJ1-2): DTGVSQNPRHKITKRGQNVTFRCDPISEHNRLYWYRQTLGQGPEFLTYFQNEAQLEKSRLLSDRFSAERPKGSFSTLEIQRTEQGDSAMYLCASSLDVYGYTFGSGTRLTVV.